These 11 T cell receptor beta chains share one sample of origin, sequenced in a study of blood T cells in healthy people across ages. A second PCR, run for roughly 7 to 12 cycles, used a sample-barcoded 5' primer plus a J-beta primer mix. TCRdb called the 5' RACE reads again in MiXCR, with one record for every CDR3 protein. The sample includes 1.5 million or so distinct CDR3 sequences, 42% of them seen just once. The material sequenced was blood. The receptors shown here come from a woman in her late teens or twenties in good health.

The rearrangement links TRBV4-2 to TRBJ2-2; TRBD2 agrees at 9 bases. J was trimmed by 3 bases and V by 1 base; bases with no gene match: 15. CDR1 and CDR2 (germline): LGHNA, YNFKEQ. The CDR3 runs to 20 residues. The CDR3 region has the DNA TGTGCCAGCAGCCAAGTGGGACTAGCCGTTCAAAGACCACACACCGGGGAGCTGTTTTTT. Its protein product is CASSQVGLAVQRPHTGELFF.

CDR3 loop: CASSWGEIEAFF. The CDR3 DNA follows: TGTGCCAGCAGCTGGGGGGAGATAGAAGCTTTCTTT. This sequence joins TRBV5-6 and TRBJ1-1; a possible D gene is TRBD1 (5 bases). Per the germline V gene, CDR1 is SGHDT and CDR2 is YYEEEE. Trimming took off 3 bases at V and 8 bases at J, with 11 bases between the two ends. This CDR3 has 12 amino acids.

This clonotype was recorded at least ten times. The V call is TRBV10-3, the J call TRBJ2-1, with a weak D call TRBD2 (6 bases). The CDR3 covers 15 residues. In germline, CDR1 is ENHRY, CDR2 SYGVKD. The germline V and J ends were trimmed by 0 bases and 2 bases, with 8 bases remaining between them. CDR3 protein: CAISESGGAYNEQFF. The DNA of the CDR3 is TGTGCCATCAGTGAGTCTGGCGGGGCCTACAATGAGCAGTTCTTC.

The chain links TRBV7-2 to TRBJ2-3, with 8 positions matching TRBD1. Germline CDR1 SGHTA, CDR2 FQGNSA. The CDR3 is 16 residues long. J was trimmed by 2 bases and V by 4 bases; bases with no gene match: 8. CDR3 in DNA: TGTGCCAGCAGCTCCGGACAGGGACTTGACACAGATACGCAGTATTTT. This encodes CASSSGQGLDTDTQYF.

In its sample, this clonotype was seen a few times. The chain joins TRBV3-1 to TRBJ2-4; 7 bases line up with TRBD1. Per germline, CDR1 LGHDT and CDR2 YNNKEL (reference sequence). The length of the CDR3 is 16 residues. Losses at the gene ends were 3 bases for V and 0 bases for J; bases not matched to a gene: 5. The CDR3 loop reads CASSQGTALAKNIQYF. The CDR3 DNA sequence: TGTGCCAGCAGCCAGGGGACAGCTTTAGCCAAAAACATTCAGTACTTC.

The chain is built from TRBV11-2 and TRBJ2-5, with 10 nucleotides matching TRBD1. The DNA end is more similar to TRBJ2-7, so the J call may be wrong. Germline V CDR1 and CDR2: SGHAT, FQNNGV. The CDR3 has 16 residues. CDR3 in amino acids: CASSLIRGQGSYEQYF. As DNA, the CDR3 is TGTGCCAGCAGCTTAATTCGGGGACAGGGGTCCTACGAGCAGTACTTC.

V gene TRBV7-9 combines with J gene TRBJ1-5; D is unclear. Trimming left V 1 base short and J 3 bases short, with 7 bases between. Germline CDR1 reads SEHNR; CDR2 reads FQNEAQ (reference sequence). This CDR3 region has 14 residues. The CDR3 DNA reads TGTGCCAGCAGCTTAGGGTCGATCAATCAGCCCCAGCATTTT. Its protein product is CASSLGSINQPQHF.

The chain uses TRBV2 and TRBJ2-7; D gene uncertain. The CDR3 runs 14 residues. Trimming took off 4 bases at V and 3 bases at J, with 13 bases between the two ends. Per the germline V gene, CDR1 is SNHLY and CDR2 is FYNNEI. The DNA of the CDR3 is TGTGCCAGCAGTGGAGACTTCGGAAACTACGAGCAGTACTTC. Encoded protein: CASSGDFGNYEQYF.

V usage is TRBV4-1 and J usage is TRBJ2-7, with D perhaps being TRBD1 or TRBD2 (5 bases each). CDR3 length equals 14 residues. Germline assignment: CDR1 MGHRA and CDR2 YSYEKL. Trimming cost V 3 bases and J 7 bases, with 16 bases left between them. The CDR3, as DNA: TGCGCCAGCAGCCAGGGACCCCTCTACGAGGAGCAGTACTTC. The encoded protein is CASSQGPLYEEQYF.

The V and J genes are TRBV6-5 and TRBJ2-1; 11 bases are shared with TRBD2. The CDR3 is 19 amino acids. Germline CDR1 reads MNHEY; CDR2 reads SVGAGI. Germline trimming cut 0 bases from V and 4 bases from J; bases unmatched to any gene: 11. DNA for the CDR3: TGTGCCAGCAGTTACTCTTCCCCTTTAGCGGGGGGGCGGTACAATGAGCAGTTCTTC. Protein: CASSYSSPLAGGRYNEQFF.

This clonotype was observed a handful of times. The genes are TRBV7-2 and TRBJ2-7; D call uncertain. V dropped 3 bases and J dropped 5 bases, with 11 bases sitting between them. Germline V CDR1 and CDR2: SGHTA, FQGNSA. The CDR3 loop spans 13 amino acids. The CDR3 spells CASSLSEIHEQYF. The CDR3 coding sequence is TGTGCCAGCAGCTTGAGTGAGATCCACGAGCAGTACTTC.